The 10 T cell receptor beta chains listed next were all sequenced from one sample in a study of T cell changes during pregnancy in multiple sclerosis. TCRdb's copy holds only in-frame clones and misses some; the assay was immunoSEQ multiplex PCR. The sample consists of approximately 40,000 clones, about 92% of them appearing once. Material: peripheral blood. Receptor source: a female donor with multiple sclerosis, enrolled in a pregnancy study.

In its sample, this clone was seen once. This chain uses TRBV2 with TRBJ2-3, with a tentative D call TRBD2 (6 bases). The germline V and J ends were trimmed by 6 bases and 3 bases, with 10 bases remaining between them. This CDR3 has 13 amino acids. From germline, CDR1 is SNHLY and CDR2 FYNNEI. CDR3 nucleotide sequence: TGTGCCAGCAGCGGGAGTATGACAGATACGCAGTATTTT. Translation: CASSGSMTDTQYF.

The chain combines TRBV9 with TRBJ2-7, with 8 positions matching TRBD1. Germline CDR1 and CDR2: SGDLS and YYNGEE. This CDR3 comprises 16 residues. Trimming at V came to 3 bases and at J to 4 bases, leaving 12 bases not matched to a gene. DNA for the CDR3: TGTGCCAGCAGCGGCGTCGGACAGACAGGGGTATACGAGCAGTACTTC. It is translated as CASSGVGQTGVYEQYF.

The chain recombines TRBV18 with TRBJ2-1; a weak D match, TRBD1 (5 bases). Germline V lookup: CDR1 KGHSH, CDR2 LQKENI. There are 13 residues in the CDR3. V lost 5 bases and J 7 bases, leaving 12 bases between the germline ends. Here the CDR3 reads CASSGPAGNEQFF. The CDR3 nucleotides read TGTGCCAGCTCAGGGCCCGCAGGGAATGAGCAGTTCTTC.

This clone was seen once. This chain uses TRBV5-1 with TRBJ2-7; maybe TRBD1 (6 bases). The ends were cut back, 4 bases at V and 3 bases at J, with 11 bases in the middle. Germline CDR1 is SGHRS and CDR2 is YFSETQ. The CDR3 is made up of 13 amino acids. CDR3 nucleotide sequence: TGCGCCAGCAGCGCCGCACAGGGCTACGAGCAGTACTTC. Protein product: CASSAAQGYEQYF.

The V gene is TRBV5-1, the J gene TRBJ2-5, with D possibly TRBD2 on 6 matching bases. This CDR3 has 16 residues. The germline V gene encodes CDR1 SGHRS and CDR2 YFSETQ. The germline V and J ends were trimmed by 0 bases and 0 bases, with 12 bases remaining between them. CDR3 DNA sequence: TGCGCCAGCAGCTTGGGGGCTAGCGCCGACCAAGAGACCCAGTACTTC. Amino acid sequence: CASSLGASADQETQYF.

V usage is TRBV6-1 and J usage is TRBJ2-7, with 9 bases fitting TRBD1. The germline V gene encodes CDR1 MNHNS and CDR2 SASEGT. This CDR3 comprises 14 residues. The V gene end was trimmed by 6 bases and the J gene end by 2 bases; junction bases not matched to a gene: 5. CDR3 coding DNA: TGTGCCAGCAGAGACAGGGGGTATGCCTACGAGCAGTACTTC. Translation gives CASRDRGYAYEQYF.

The gene calls are TRBV5-6 and TRBJ2-7, with 7 bases matching TRBD1. This CDR3 is built from 15 residues. J gave up 3 bases and V 4 bases, and 10 bases lay outside the gene matches. Germline V gene sequence: CDR1 SGHDT, CDR2 YYEEEE. The CDR3 sequence is CASSPYPTGIYEQYF. The CDR3 DNA follows: TGTGCCAGCAGCCCCTACCCGACAGGGATCTACGAGCAGTACTTC.

The V and J genes are TRBV5-8 and TRBJ1-1; D is perhaps TRBD1 (5 bases). The CDR3 totals 15 residues. V lost 4 bases and J lost 3, with 16 bases in between. CDR1 SGHTS and CDR2 YDEGEE come from the germline V gene. Written as DNA, the CDR3 is TGTGCCAGCAGCCCCGTGGGGGGTTCGTACACTGAAGCTTTCTTT. Translating it yields CASSPVGGSYTEAFF.

This chain joins TRBV4-1 and TRBJ1-3; perhaps TRBD1 as D (5 bases). The CDR3 loop spans 14 amino acids. V lost 5 bases and J 3 bases, leaving 11 bases between the germline ends. Per the germline V gene, CDR1 is MGHRA and CDR2 is YSYEKL. The CDR3 protein is CASSDLGDGNTIYF. The DNA of the CDR3 is TGCGCCAGCAGCGACCTGGGGGATGGAAACACCATATATTTT.

This chain uses TRBV28 with TRBJ1-5; D ambiguous. The V and J ends lost 5 bases and 7 bases respectively, with 12 bases between them. CDR1 MDHEN and CDR2 SYDVKM come from the germline V gene. This CDR3 is built from 13 residues. The CDR3 sequence is CASSGVVGQPQHF. The CDR3 DNA reads as TGTGCCAGCAGTGGTGTCGTGGGGCAGCCCCAGCATTTT.